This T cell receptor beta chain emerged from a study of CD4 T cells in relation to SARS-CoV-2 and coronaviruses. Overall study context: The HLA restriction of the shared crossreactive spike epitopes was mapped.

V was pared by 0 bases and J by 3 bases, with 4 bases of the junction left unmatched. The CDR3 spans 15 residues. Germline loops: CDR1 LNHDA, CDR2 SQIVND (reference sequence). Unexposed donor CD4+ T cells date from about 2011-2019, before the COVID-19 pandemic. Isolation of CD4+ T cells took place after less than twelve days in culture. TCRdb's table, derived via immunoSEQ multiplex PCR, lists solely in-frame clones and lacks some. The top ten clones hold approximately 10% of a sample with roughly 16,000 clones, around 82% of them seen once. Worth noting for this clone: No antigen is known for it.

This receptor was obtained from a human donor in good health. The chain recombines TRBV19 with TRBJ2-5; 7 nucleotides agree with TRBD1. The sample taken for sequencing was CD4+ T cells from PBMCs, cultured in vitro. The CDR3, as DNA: TGTGCCAGTAGTATAGACTACAGGGGAAAAGAGACCCAGTACTTC. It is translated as CASSIDYRGKETQYF.